One and the same sample provided the 28 T cell receptor beta chains below, sequenced in a study of identical twins (dated by TCRdb to between 2015 and 2016). The library was built by means of 5' RACE. TCRdb shows the sequencer as Illumina HiSeq 2000. Using fastp trimming at Q25 and MiXCR clonotype assembly, TCRdb reanalyzed the public sequencing data and kept in-frame beta chains. Duplicate CDR3 protein sequences are folded into a single record with the most common DNA and genes. This sample is represented by 1.5 million to 2 million distinct CDR3 sequences; under 35% of them were singletons. The leading ten clones occupy about 0.27% of the sample. Sequenced sample: cord blood. Receptors were obtained from a newborn girl in good health.

The rearrangement uses TRBV4-1 and TRBJ2-1; TRBD1 agrees at 8 bases. Trimming took 4 bases from V and 6 from J; bases not matched to a gene: 11. Germline V gives CDR1 MGHRA, CDR2 YSYEKL. CDR3 length: 16 amino acids. The CDR3 sequence is CASSPWTGRNINEQFF. The CDR3 bases are TGCGCCAGCAGCCCTTGGACAGGGAGGAACATCAATGAGCAGTTCTTC.

The chain recombines TRBV7-9 with TRBJ2-5; TRBD1 aligns across 8 bases. Germline V CDR1 and CDR2: SEHNR, FQNEAQ (reference sequence). The V gene end was trimmed by 5 bases and the J gene end by 2 bases; junction bases not matched to a gene: 13. CDR3 length equals 17 residues. CDR3: CASSTRTGNGYQETQYF. The CDR3 DNA is TGTGCCAGCAGCACCCGGACAGGGAACGGATATCAAGAGACCCAGTACTTC.

In its sample, this clonotype was seen many times. V gene TRBV5-1 combines with J gene TRBJ1-2, with 8 nucleotides matching TRBD1. There are 14 residues in the CDR3. Germline-derived CDR1 and CDR2 are SGHRS and YFSETQ. J gave up 3 bases and V 3 bases, and 4 bases lay outside the gene matches. The CDR3 is CASSSGQGDYGYTF. CDR3 bases: TGCGCCAGCAGCTCCGGACAGGGTGACTATGGCTACACCTTC.

The J gene is TRBJ2-3, the V gene TRBV7-2, with D possibly TRBD1 on 5 matching bases. Germline lookup yields CDR1 SGHTA and CDR2 FQGNSA. The V gene lost 1 base and the J gene lost 3 bases, with 14 bases spanning the gap. The CDR3 loop spans 16 amino acids. Here the CDR3 DNA reads TGTGCCAGCAGCTTAGGGGGCCAGATAATTACAGATACGCAGTATTTT. The encoded protein is CASSLGGQIITDTQYF.

This clonotype was found many times. The chain combines TRBV3-1 with TRBJ2-1; D possibly corresponds to TRBD2 (6 bases). V lost 0 bases to trimming and J lost 3 bases, with 12 bases between them. Germline values: CDR1 LGHDT, CDR2 YNNKEL (reference sequence). The CDR3 consists of 16 residues. The CDR3 protein is CASSQDRVAVYNEQFF. CDR3 DNA: TGTGCCAGCAGCCAAGATCGGGTAGCGGTCTACAATGAGCAGTTCTTC.

The rearrangement uses TRBV20-1 and TRBJ1-4, with D perhaps TRBD1 (6 bases). CDR1 is DFQATT, CDR2 SNEGSKA, per germline (reference sequence). Trimming removed 5 bases at V and 2 bases at J, with 15 bases between. The length of the CDR3 is 15 residues. CDR3 region: CSAPGAGGTNEKLFF. The CDR3 DNA follows: TGCAGTGCTCCGGGGGCTGGCGGGACTAATGAAAAACTGTTTTTT.

The V gene is TRBV20-1, the J gene TRBJ1-5; D is unresolved. Germline V gene sequence: CDR1 DFQATT, CDR2 SNEGSKA (reference sequence). V was trimmed by 6 bases and J by 0 bases, leaving 15 bases between them. CDR3 length equals 15 residues. The CDR3 nucleotides are TGCAGTGCCCCGCTAAGTCCGTATAGCAATCAGCCCCAGCATTTT. It translates to CSAPLSPYSNQPQHF.

The J gene is TRBJ1-2, the V gene TRBV29-1, with D possibly matching TRBD1 (5 bases). The CDR3 runs 16 residues. V was clipped by 4 bases and J by 4 bases, with 22 bases between them. The germline V gene has CDR1 SQVTM and CDR2 ANQGSEA. CDR3 DNA: TGCAGCGTTGCGGGGCAGGAGGTTGCTCCGGGCTATGGCTACACCTTC. This sequence encodes CSVAGQEVAPGYGYTF.

This clonotype showed up just once. This chain links TRBV7-2 with TRBJ2-7; D is possibly TRBD2 (5 bases). The CDR3 consists of 14 residues. V was clipped by 2 bases and J by 3 bases, with 11 bases between them. The germline gives CDR1 SGHTA, CDR2 FQGNSA. The CDR3 DNA reads TGTGCCAGCAGCTTACTAGAGGGTAGCTACGAGCAGTACTTC. Encoded protein: CASSLLEGSYEQYF.

This clonotype was counted between two and nine times. This chain connects TRBV7-9 to TRBJ2-1; D unclear. This CDR3 has 13 amino acids. The V gene's germline CDR1 is SEHNR and CDR2 FQNEAQ (reference sequence). V lost 0 bases and J lost 6, with 6 bases in between. The chain's CDR3 is CASSLARPNEQFF. For the CDR3, the DNA is TGTGCCAGCAGCTTAGCCCGACCCAATGAGCAGTTCTTC.

This clonotype showed up just once. The genes are TRBV20-1 and TRBJ2-1; TRBD2 agrees at 11 bases. The end of the DNA aligns better with TRBJ2-7, so the J call may be wrong. CDR1 and CDR2 (germline): DFQATT, SNEGSKA (reference sequence). The CDR3 has 15 amino acids. CDR3 protein: CSARDSGGAYNEQYF. CDR3 nucleotides: TGCAGTGCTAGAGATAGCGGGGGGGCCTACAATGAGCAGTACTTC.

The chain recombines TRBV18 with TRBJ2-1; 7 bases map to TRBD2. The J call is doubtful: the DNA matches TRBJ2-7 better. The CDR3 runs 16 residues. CDR1 is KGHSH and CDR2 is LQKENI in the germline V gene. CDR3 loop: CASSSGLDDSYNEQYF. CDR3 nucleotides: TGTGCCAGCTCATCTGGACTAGACGATTCCTACAATGAGCAGTACTTC.

CDR3 nucleotide sequence: TGCGCCAGCAGCCTTACTAGCGGGAGCAACAATGAGCAGTTCTTC. It translates to CASSLTSGSNNEQFF. The chain couples TRBV5-1 to TRBJ2-1, with 11 bases aligning to TRBD2. Germline lookup yields CDR1 SGHRS and CDR2 YFSETQ. CDR3 length equals 15 residues. V was clipped by 4 bases and J by 5 bases; unmatched bases: 5.

This clonotype turned up a few times. V gene TRBV6-6 combines with J gene TRBJ1-1; a weak D match, TRBD1 (6 bases). Per the germline V gene, CDR1 is MNHNY and CDR2 is SVGAGI (reference sequence). Trimming cost V 7 bases and J 1 base, with 10 bases left between them. The CDR3 covers 13 residues. The CDR3 is CASTPRGNTEAFF. DNA for the CDR3: TGTGCCAGCACTCCCAGGGGGAACACTGAAGCTTTCTTT.

The V and J genes are TRBV6-2 or TRBV6-3 and TRBJ2-5; the match to TRBD2 covers 10 bases. This CDR3 region has 16 residues. The junction had 21 bases not matched to a gene; V was cut back by 9 bases and J by 11 bases. Germline V gene data show CDR1 as MNHEY and CDR2 as SVGEGT. Written as DNA, the CDR3 is TGTGCCAGTCAAACTGGGAGTAGCGGGGGGTACAATGAGCAGTACTTC. Its translation: CASQTGSSGGYNEQYF.

V and J are TRBV24-1 and TRBJ2-1, with D possibly being TRBD2 (5 bases). Looked up from germline, CDR1 is KGHDR and CDR2 is SFDVKD. The CDR3 runs 15 residues. V gave up 3 bases and J gave up 5 bases, with 13 bases separating them. This chain's CDR3 is CATSDRRDWNNEQFF. The CDR3 DNA is TGTGCCACCAGTGATAGACGGGATTGGAACAATGAGCAGTTCTTC.

The chain links TRBV6-1 to TRBJ1-5; TRBD1 matches at 8 bases. Germline CDR1 is MNHNS and CDR2 is SASEGT. V was pared by 0 bases and J by 4 bases, with 5 bases of the junction left unmatched. The CDR3 has 16 amino acids. This CDR3 is CASSEAGTGLNQPQHF. CDR3 DNA: TGTGCCAGCAGTGAAGCGGGGACAGGTTTGAATCAGCCCCAGCATTTT.

The table lists this clonotype with a few counts. The rearrangement links TRBV20-1 to TRBJ2-4; D is possibly TRBD1 (6 bases). The CDR3 length is 15 residues. Between the trimmed V and J ends, which lost 3 bases and 0 bases, there was a span of 12 bases. CDR1 and CDR2 (germline): DFQATT, SNEGSKA (reference sequence). In DNA, the CDR3 is TGCAGTGCTAGTGGTGCCAGGGGAGCCAAAAACATTCAGTACTTC. The encoded protein is CSASGARGAKNIQYF.

V is TRBV20-1 and J is TRBJ2-3; D ambiguous. Germline V gene sequence: CDR1 DFQATT, CDR2 SNEGSKA (reference sequence). This CDR3 contains 15 residues. V lost 3 bases, J lost 2 bases, and 15 bases lay in between. DNA of the CDR3: TGCAGTGCTAGCATTAACGGCCAGACCACAGATACGCAGTATTTT. Translating it yields CSASINGQTTDTQYF.

This clonotype occurred a few times. V gene TRBV24-1 combines with J gene TRBJ2-7, with 7 bases identical to TRBD2. Germline assignment: CDR1 KGHDR and CDR2 SFDVKD. There are 13 residues in the CDR3. V lost 7 bases and J lost 7; bases outside the gene matches: 9. CDR3 DNA sequence: TGTGCCACCAGGGCGGGAGCCTACAATGAGCAGTACTTC. It yields the protein CATRAGAYNEQYF.

This clonotype occurred a few times. The V and J genes are TRBV18 and TRBJ1-2; no definite D call. V lost 3 bases and J 2 bases, leaving 19 bases between the germline ends. The germline V gene encodes CDR1 KGHSH and CDR2 LQKENI. The CDR3 has 17 amino acids. The CDR3 loop reads CASSPVGSTDSNYGYTF. Written as DNA, the CDR3 is TGTGCCAGCTCACCGGTGGGTTCCACCGATTCGAACTATGGCTACACCTTC.

This clonotype has only a few counts. The chain is built from TRBV9 and TRBJ1-5; maybe TRBD1 (6 bases). Germline V lookup: CDR1 SGDLS, CDR2 YYNGEE. CDR3 length equals 15 residues. Deletions cut 2 bases from V and 3 bases from J, with 12 bases between. The CDR3 DNA sequence: TGTGCCAGCAGCGTGGGGGACAACCTCAATCAGCCCCAGCATTTT. This codes for CASSVGDNLNQPQHF. Drawing the rest from reference TRBV9 and TRBJ1-5, the complete variable domain is DSGVTQTPKHLITATGQRVTLRCSPRSGDLSVYWYQQSLDQGLQFLIQYYNGEERAKGNILERFSAQQFPDLHSELNLSSLELGDSALYFCASSVGDNLNQPQHFGDGTRLSIL.

The chain carries TRBV6-5 and TRBJ2-1; 10 bases match TRBD2. V lost 0 bases to trimming and J lost 1 base; unmatched junction nucleotides: 12. The CDR3 loop spans 20 amino acids. Germline V lookup: CDR1 MNHEY, CDR2 SVGAGI. Here the CDR3 DNA reads TGTGCCAGCAGTTACTCCCTTTCCAGCGGGAGGGCCGGATCCTACAATGAGCAGTTCTTC. Translating gives CASSYSLSSGRAGSYNEQFF.

The chain recombines TRBV19 with TRBJ2-5; 7 bases are a match to TRBD1. Germline V gene sequence: CDR1 LNHDA, CDR2 SQIVND (reference sequence). With 6 bases clipped from V and 5 bases from J, the junction kept 12 bases outside the gene matches. The CDR3 covers 15 residues. The CDR3 region is CASSPTGLKGETQYF. DNA for the CDR3: TGTGCCAGTAGCCCGACAGGGCTTAAAGGGGAGACCCAGTACTTC.

This chain connects TRBV2 to TRBJ2-6, with 9 bases lining up with TRBD2. Germline values: CDR1 SNHLY, CDR2 FYNNEI. After removal of 10 bases from V and 0 bases from J, the junction contained 10 bases not matched to a gene. This CDR3 has 17 amino acids. The DNA of the CDR3 is TGTGCCACCTTGACTAGCGGATACAACTCTGGGGCCAACGTCCTGACTTTC. This gives the protein CATLTSGYNSGANVLTF.

The CDR3 sequence is CASSLGQGRPNYGYTF. The CDR3 nucleotides are TGTGCCAGCAGCTTAGGACAGGGGAGGCCTAACTATGGCTACACCTTC. The V gene is TRBV11-2, the J gene TRBJ1-2, with 8 bases that match TRBD1. J lost 0 bases, V lost 1 base, and 4 bases had no gene match. In germline, CDR1 is SGHAT, CDR2 FQNNGV. This CDR3 contains 16 residues.

The chain employs TRBV4-1 and TRBJ1-2; possibly TRBD1 for D (5 bases). Trimming took off 1 base at V and 5 bases at J, with 14 bases between the two ends. Germline values: CDR1 MGHRA, CDR2 YSYEKL. The CDR3 covers 15 residues. This chain's CDR3 is CASSQAPRAGYGYTF. The DNA for the CDR3 is TGCGCCAGCAGCCAAGCCCCTCGGGCAGGGTATGGCTACACCTTC.

The rearrangement joins TRBV20-1 to TRBJ2-3; D unclear. The CDR3 consists of 12 residues. The germline V gene encodes CDR1 DFQATT and CDR2 SNEGSKA (reference sequence). The V end was cut by 6 bases, the J end by 1 base, with 8 bases between. The CDR3 sequence is CSAKPGTDTQYF. The DNA for the CDR3 is TGCAGTGCCAAACCGGGCACAGATACGCAGTATTTT.